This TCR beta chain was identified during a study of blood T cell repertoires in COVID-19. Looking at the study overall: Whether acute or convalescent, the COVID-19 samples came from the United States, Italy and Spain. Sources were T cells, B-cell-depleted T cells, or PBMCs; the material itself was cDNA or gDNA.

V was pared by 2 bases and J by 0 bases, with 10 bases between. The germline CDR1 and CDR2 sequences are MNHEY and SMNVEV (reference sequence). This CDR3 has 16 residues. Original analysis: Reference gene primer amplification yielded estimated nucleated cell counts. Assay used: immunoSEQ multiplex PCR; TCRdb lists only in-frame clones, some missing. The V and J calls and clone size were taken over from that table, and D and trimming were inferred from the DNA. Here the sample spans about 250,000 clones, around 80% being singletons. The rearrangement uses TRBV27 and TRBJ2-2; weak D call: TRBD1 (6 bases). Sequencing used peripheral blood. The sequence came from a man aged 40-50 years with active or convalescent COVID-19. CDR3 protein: CASSLTPGANTGELFF. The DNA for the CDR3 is TGTGCCAGCAGTTTAACGCCAGGGGCGAACACCGGGGAGCTGTTTTTT.